What follows are 29 T cell receptor beta chains derived from one specimen sequenced in a study of T-cell reconstitution after alpha-beta-depleted transplantation in children. Unique molecular identifiers were incorporated during preparation of the TCRbeta library. TCRdb reprocessed the PCR reads with MiXCR, giving one entry per CDR3 protein. Of 440,000 or so distinct CDR3 sequences listed, 11% were seen once; the top ten hold roughly 5.1%. Sequencing used PBMCs from the stem cell graft donor, obtained from the stem cell graft. The receptors originated from a human donor who donated a stem cell graft to a child with acute myeloid leukemia.

The sample holds a few counts of this clonotype. The chain employs TRBV5-1 and TRBJ2-2; 15 bases fit TRBD2. From germline, CDR1 is SGHRS and CDR2 YFSETQ. Germline trimming cut 4 bases from V and 0 bases from J; bases unmatched to any gene: 7. There are 19 residues in the CDR3. CDR3: CASSMGLAGGLANTGELFF. In DNA form, the CDR3 reads TGCGCCAGCAGCATGGGACTAGCGGGAGGCCTCGCGAACACCGGGGAGCTGTTTTTT.

This clonotype was counted between two and nine times. The V call is TRBV6-5, the J call TRBJ1-2; 7 bases align to TRBD1. The V gene end was trimmed by 1 base and the J gene end by 2 bases; junction bases not matched to a gene: 1. Germline V gives CDR1 MNHEY, CDR2 SVGAGI. The CDR3 totals 14 residues. CDR3 protein: CASSYLGQNYGYTF. The CDR3 DNA reads TGTGCCAGCAGTTACTTGGGACAGAACTATGGCTACACCTTC.

This clonotype was observed many times. This chain uses TRBV2 with TRBJ2-5; D perhaps matches TRBD2 (5 bases). The CDR3 is 11 amino acids. Trimming left V 6 bases short and J 5 bases short, with 7 bases between. Per germline, CDR1 SNHLY and CDR2 FYNNEI. CDR3: CASRRGETQYF. The CDR3 DNA reads as TGTGCCAGCAGAAGAGGGGAGACCCAGTACTTC.

This clonotype was seen a handful of times. The rearrangement uses TRBV5-6 and TRBJ2-5, with D tentatively TRBD1 (6 bases). The CDR3 sequence is 14 residues long. V lost 3 bases and J lost 2, with 11 bases in between. Germline assignment: CDR1 SGHDT and CDR2 YYEEEE. The CDR3 DNA reads as TGTGCCAGCAGCTCGTGGGGGCTACAAGAGACCCAGTACTTC. Its translation: CASSSWGLQETQYF. Full variable domain (rest looked up from reference TRBV5-6 and TRBJ2-5): DAGVTQSPTHLIKTRGQQVTLRCSPKSGHDTVSWYQQALGQGPQFIFQYYEEEERQRGNFPDRFSGHQFPNYSSELNVNALLLGDSALYLCASSSWGLQETQYFGPGTRLLVL.

This clonotype was found a few times. The gene calls are TRBV20-1 and TRBJ2-2; D not resolved. This CDR3 contains 13 residues. Per the germline V gene, CDR1 is DFQATT and CDR2 is SNEGSKA (reference sequence). V lost 6 bases and J lost 3, with 11 bases in between. CDR3 in DNA: TGCAGTGCAACCGACACCTACACCGGGGAGCTGTTTTTT. It encodes CSATDTYTGELFF.

This clonotype showed up just a few times. This sequence joins TRBV11-2 and TRBJ2-2, with D hard to call. Trimming removed 0 bases from V and 1 base from J, with 15 bases in between. The CDR3 sequence is 18 residues long. The germline V gene encodes CDR1 SGHAT and CDR2 FQNNGV. The CDR3 loop reads CASSLDKFNPVNTGELFF. The CDR3 DNA reads TGTGCCAGCAGCTTAGATAAATTTAATCCGGTGAACACCGGGGAGCTGTTTTTT.

This clonotype was observed a handful of times. The chain is built from TRBV5-1 and TRBJ2-7, with 11 nucleotides matching TRBD1. The V gene end was trimmed by 4 bases and the J gene end by 4 bases; junction bases not matched to a gene: 7. The V gene's germline CDR1 is SGHRS and CDR2 YFSETQ. There are 15 residues in the CDR3. CDR3 nucleotide sequence: TGCGCCAGCAGCATCGGACAGGGGGCAATATACGAGCAGTACTTC. The encoded protein is CASSIGQGAIYEQYF.

This clonotype was seen ten or more times. J is TRBJ2-1 and V is TRBV7-2; possible D gene TRBD2, 5 bases. Germline V CDR1 and CDR2: SGHTA, FQGNSA. The length of the CDR3 is 13 residues. V lost 5 bases, J lost 10 bases, and 15 bases lay in between. The CDR3 reads CASSAPPGLEQFF. The CDR3 bases are TGTGCCAGCAGCGCCCCCCCGGGGTTGGAGCAGTTCTTC. Using reference TRBV7-2 and TRBJ2-1 for the parts outside the CDR3, the full variable domain is GAGVSQSPSNKVTEKGKDVELRCDPISGHTALYWYRQSLGQGLEFLIYFQGNSAPDKSGLPSDRFSAERTGGSVSTLTIQRTQQEDSAVYLCASSAPPGLEQFFGPGTRLTVL.

The genes are TRBV12-3 or TRBV12-4 and TRBJ1-4; 9 bases agree with TRBD1. The CDR3 contains 14 residues. J lost 3 bases, V lost 6 bases, and 2 bases had no gene match. CDR3 sequence reads: CASRGQGSNEKLFF. The DNA of the CDR3 is TGTGCCAGCAGGGGACAGGGTTCTAATGAAAAACTGTTTTTT.

In this sample, this clonotype turned up many times. The V gene is TRBV11-2, the J gene TRBJ1-3; 8 nucleotides match TRBD1. The CDR3 runs to 18 residues. Germline V gene data show CDR1 as SGHAT and CDR2 as FQNNGV. V lost 0 bases and J lost 0; bases outside the gene matches: 7. CDR3 coding DNA: TGTGCCAGCAGCTTAGACGGGACAGGACAAATCTCTGGAAACACCATATATTTT. This translates into CASSLDGTGQISGNTIYF.

This clonotype was seen a single time. This chain connects TRBV5-8 to TRBJ2-3; the match to TRBD1 covers 10 bases. With V trimmed by 0 bases and J by 2 bases, 6 bases remained unmatched. Germline CDR1 SGHTS, CDR2 YDEGEE. The CDR3 has 17 amino acids. This CDR3 reads CASSLGRTGGNTDTQYF. The CDR3 coding sequence is TGTGCCAGCAGCTTGGGACGGACAGGGGGAAACACAGATACGCAGTATTTT.

This clonotype was observed at least ten times. As DNA, the CDR3 is TGCGCCAGCAGCATGACAGAGACCGGGGAGCTGTTTTTT. Protein sequence: CASSMTETGELFF. V and J are TRBV5-1 and TRBJ2-2, with D possibly being TRBD1 (5 bases). Germline values: CDR1 SGHRS, CDR2 YFSETQ. The CDR3 has 13 residues. Trimming stripped 4 bases from V and 5 bases from J, with 9 bases between.

This clonotype showed up many times. This rearrangement joins TRBV7-9 to TRBJ2-7; D gene ambiguous. The V and J ends lost 5 bases and 4 bases respectively, with 12 bases between them. This CDR3 region has 13 residues. The germline V gene encodes CDR1 SEHNR and CDR2 FQNEAQ (reference sequence). The CDR3 reads CASSTGPTYEQYF. CDR3 DNA sequence: TGTGCCAGCAGCACCGGGCCGACATACGAGCAGTACTTC.

The CDR3 loop reads CASSPLGFGGANVLTF. The CDR3 DNA is TGTGCCAGCTCACCGCTTGGTTTCGGTGGGGCCAACGTCCTGACTTTC. The chain is built from TRBV18 and TRBJ2-6; D is unresolved. The germline V gene encodes CDR1 KGHSH and CDR2 LQKENI. This CDR3 spans 16 amino acids. Trimming stripped 3 bases from V and 3 bases from J, with 12 bases between. The variable domain in full, with the rest retrieved from reference TRBV18 and TRBJ2-6, is NAGVMQNPRHLVRRRGQEARLRCSPMKGHSHVYWYRQLPEEGLKFMVYLQKENIIDESGMPKERFSAEFPKEGPSILRIQQVVRGDSAAYFCASSPLGFGGANVLTFGAGSRLTVL.

This clonotype has a handful of counts. This chain uses TRBV20-1 with TRBJ2-7, with 8 bases aligning to TRBD2. CDR1 and CDR2 (germline): DFQATT, SNEGSKA (reference sequence). The CDR3 has 15 amino acids. Germline trimming cut 5 bases from V and 1 base from J; bases unmatched to any gene: 10. The CDR3 spells CSAPEATSGSYEQYF. The CDR3 bases are TGCAGTGCTCCCGAGGCTACTAGCGGATCCTACGAGCAGTACTTC.

This clonotype was found a few times. The chain carries TRBV27 and TRBJ2-7, with D maybe TRBD2 (5 bases). CDR1 is MNHEY, CDR2 SMNVEV, per germline (reference sequence). The CDR3 covers 15 residues. The germline V and J ends were trimmed by 2 bases and 2 bases, with 13 bases remaining between them. CDR3 sequence: CASSLRAGIPYEQYV. In DNA form, the CDR3 reads TGTGCCAGCAGTTTAAGAGCCGGGATTCCCTACGAGCAGTACGTC.

J is TRBJ2-1 and V is TRBV7-2; D may correspond to TRBD1 or TRBD2 (6 bases each). Per the germline V gene, CDR1 is SGHTA and CDR2 is FQGNSA. The CDR3 sequence is 16 residues long. V lost 2 bases to trimming and J lost 2 bases, with 13 bases between them. CDR3 residues: CASSLMGGTTYNEQFF. The CDR3 nucleotides read TGTGCCAGCAGCTTAATGGGCGGGACAACCTACAATGAGCAGTTCTTC.

This clonotype was counted ten times or more. This sequence joins TRBV29-1 and TRBJ2-5, with 7 bases lining up with TRBD1. The J segment lost 2 bases and the V segment lost 6 bases, leaving 6 bases of the junction unmatched. The CDR3 spans 13 residues. Germline V gives CDR1 SQVTM, CDR2 ANQGSEA. CDR3: CSVLGQPQETQYF. The DNA for the CDR3 is TGCAGCGTGCTGGGACAGCCTCAAGAGACCCAGTACTTC. The full variable domain, rest sourced from reference TRBV29-1 and TRBJ2-5, is SAVISQKPSRDICQRGTSLTIQCQVDSQVTMMFWYRQQPGQSLTLIATANQGSEATYESGFVIDKFPISRPNLTFSTLTVSNMSPEDSSIYLCSVLGQPQETQYFGPGTRLLVL.

The chain links TRBV10-3 to TRBJ2-5; D is possibly TRBD1 (6 bases). The ends were cut back, 6 bases at V and 5 bases at J, with 19 bases in the middle. The germline gives CDR1 ENHRY, CDR2 SYGVKD. This CDR3 has 15 residues. CDR3 in DNA: TGTGCCATCAGCTACACAGGGATGCTTGGGGAGACCCAGTACTTC. Encoded protein: CAISYTGMLGETQYF.

The chain has TRBV7-2 and TRBJ2-1, with a possible D match to TRBD2 (6 bases). The germline V gene has CDR1 SGHTA and CDR2 FQGNSA. The CDR3 sequence is 17 residues long. V was trimmed by 0 bases and J by 4 bases, leaving 16 bases between them. CDR3 DNA: TGTGCCAGCAGCTTAGCCGGGAGACGACCCCAGTACAATGAGCAGTTCTTC. This sequence encodes CASSLAGRRPQYNEQFF.

The V and J genes are TRBV20-1 and TRBJ2-5; TRBD1 agrees at 7 bases. The junction had 3 bases not matched to a gene; V was cut back by 3 bases and J by 2 bases. This CDR3 is built from 13 residues. Germline assignment: CDR1 DFQATT and CDR2 SNEGSKA (reference sequence). CDR3 amino acids: CSASDREQETQYF. In nucleotides, the CDR3 is TGCAGTGCTAGCGACAGGGAGCAAGAGACCCAGTACTTC.

The table lists this clonotype with a few counts. The chain has TRBV20-1 and TRBJ1-1, with D unclear. The CDR3 totals 14 residues. The germline V and J ends were trimmed by 8 bases and 3 bases, with 19 bases remaining between them. Germline V gene data show CDR1 as DFQATT and CDR2 as SNEGSKA (reference sequence). CDR3 residues: CSTHGGLGHTEAFF. The CDR3 DNA is TGCAGTACCCATGGAGGGTTGGGCCACACTGAAGCTTTCTTT.

V usage is TRBV11-1 and J usage is TRBJ2-6, with 11 bases fitting TRBD2. V lost 4 bases, J lost 0 bases, and 8 bases stayed unmatched. Germline values: CDR1 SGHAT, CDR2 FQDESV (reference sequence). The CDR3 consists of 19 residues. The CDR3: CASSSPGLAEYSGANVLTF. In DNA form, the CDR3 reads TGTGCCAGCAGCTCACCGGGACTAGCGGAGTACTCTGGGGCCAACGTCCTGACTTTC. The full variable domain, in which reference TRBV11-1 and TRBJ2-6 provide the parts outside the CDR3, is EAEVAQSPRYKITEKSQAVAFWCDPISGHATLYWYRQILGQGPELLVQFQDESVVDDSQLPKDRFSAERLKGVDSTLKIQPAELGDSAMYLCASSSPGLAEYSGANVLTFGAGSRLTVL.

The chain links TRBV7-9 to TRBJ1-2, with TRBD1 identical over 7 bases. The CDR3 length is 14 residues. Looked up from germline, CDR1 is SEHNR and CDR2 is FQNEAQ (reference sequence). J lost 0 bases, V lost 4 bases, and 2 bases had no gene match. Here the CDR3 DNA reads TGTGCCAGCAGCTGGGACAGTTCTAACTATGGCTACACCTTC. As protein: CASSWDSSNYGYTF.

The chain employs TRBV18 and TRBJ2-3, with 12 bases aligning to TRBD1. Germline V gene data show CDR1 as KGHSH and CDR2 as LQKENI. Losses at the gene ends were 4 bases for V and 3 bases for J; bases not matched to a gene: 5. The CDR3 contains 16 residues. This CDR3 is CASSQGTGGATDTQYF. The CDR3 region has the DNA TGTGCCAGCTCACAAGGGACAGGGGGCGCGACAGATACGCAGTATTTT.

The genes are TRBV25-1 and TRBJ2-1, with unresolved D. The germline CDR1 and CDR2 sequences are MGHDK and SYGVNS. Trimming stripped 1 base from V and 8 bases from J, with 6 bases between. CDR3 length: 12 amino acids. Here the CDR3 reads CASSESFYEQFF. CDR3 coding DNA: TGTGCCAGCAGTGAATCCTTCTATGAGCAGTTCTTC.

This clonotype was found a few times. This chain uses TRBV12-3 or TRBV12-4 with TRBJ2-5, with TRBD2 matching over 8 bases. CDR3 length: 17 amino acids. The ends lost 10 bases at V and 3 bases at J; junction bases unmatched: 19. The CDR3: CATSIRGLVIGEETQYF. The DNA of the CDR3 is TGTGCCACCTCCATCCGGGGACTAGTGATAGGTGAAGAGACCCAGTACTTC.

This clonotype was observed a handful of times. The chain has TRBV7-2 and TRBJ2-1; possible D gene TRBD1, 6 bases. Germline V gives CDR1 SGHTA, CDR2 FQGNSA. The ends were cut back, 8 bases at V and 4 bases at J, with 15 bases in the middle. The CDR3 is 14 residues long. The CDR3 DNA reads TGTGCCAGCGGAAGGACAGCAATTTACAATGAGCAGTTCTTC. Protein: CASGRTAIYNEQFF.

This clonotype was seen only a few times. This rearrangement joins TRBV29-1 to TRBJ2-7; TRBD2 is a possible D gene (6 bases). This CDR3 has 15 residues. Between the trimmed V and J ends, which lost 2 bases and 2 bases, there was a span of 16 bases. Germline V lookup: CDR1 SQVTM, CDR2 ANQGSEA. The CDR3 sequence: CSVELAGERAYEQYF. DNA of the CDR3: TGCAGCGTTGAATTGGCGGGCGAGCGGGCCTACGAGCAGTACTTC.